The 23 T cell receptor beta chains given below trace back to one sample, sequenced in a study of cytomegalovirus exposure and HLA in healthy donors. Use of 60 Vbeta and 13 Jbeta primers characterized the PCR. TCRdb keeps only in-frame clones here, not all; method: immunoSEQ multiplex PCR. The repertoire consists of 130,000 to 150,000 clones, with roughly 78% occurring once and the leading ten covering around 2.9%. The sequenced sample consisted of PBMCs. All receptors derive from a man in his forties in good health and CMV-seropositive.

This clone has only a few counts. J is TRBJ2-3 and V is TRBV7-6; 9 bases are shared with TRBD2. CDR3 length: 17 amino acids. The trim removed 2 bases at V and 2 bases at J, leaving 8 bases unmatched. Germline assignment: CDR1 SGHVS and CDR2 FNYEAQ. CDR3 bases: TGTGCCAGCAGCTTACTTCCTCGGACTAGCGACACAGATACGCAGTATTTT. Encoded protein: CASSLLPRTSDTDTQYF.

This clone turned up a few times. The J gene is TRBJ1-1, the V gene TRBV5-1, with D perhaps TRBD1 (5 bases). CDR3 length: 13 residues. The V gene's germline CDR1 is SGHRS and CDR2 YFSETQ. V dropped 1 base and J dropped 5 bases, with 9 bases sitting between them. The CDR3 nucleotides are TGCGCCAGCAGCTTGATGGGGGGAACTGAAGCTTTCTTT. This sequence encodes CASSLMGGTEAFF.

This clone was seen a few times. The gene calls are TRBV4-1 and TRBJ2-7, with a tentative D call TRBD2 (6 bases). Germline V gene data show CDR1 as MGHRA and CDR2 as YSYEKL. V was clipped by 1 base and J by 3 bases, with 22 bases between them. This CDR3 has 18 residues. This chain's CDR3 is CASSQGGDFGLSDYEQYF. In DNA, the CDR3 is TGCGCCAGCAGCCAAGGGGGGGACTTCGGTTTGTCGGACTACGAGCAGTACTTC.

The rearrangement uses TRBV6-6 and TRBJ2-7; TRBD2 aligns across 8 bases. Germline V gene sequence: CDR1 MNHNY, CDR2 SVGAGI (reference sequence). The V and J ends lost 6 bases and 4 bases, in that order; junction bases with no gene match: 11. The CDR3 runs 15 residues. The CDR3 DNA sequence: TGTGCCAGCAGCCGTAGCGGGAAAGGGCCGTACGAGCAGTACTTC. It translates to CASSRSGKGPYEQYF.

J is TRBJ2-5 and V is TRBV6-5; TRBD2 matches at 8 bases. V lost 5 bases and J lost 4; bases outside the gene matches: 3. Germline V gives CDR1 MNHEY, CDR2 SVGAGI. The CDR3 consists of 13 residues. DNA for the CDR3: TGTGCCAGCAGTAGACTAGCGAGAGAGACCCAGTACTTC. This codes for CASSRLARETQYF.

A word on this clone: Other DNA sequences in the sample encode the same CDR3. The CDR3 coding sequence is TGTGCCAGCTCACCCACAGGGGGCACTGAAGCTTTCTTT. Protein sequence: CASSPTGGTEAFF. The chain uses TRBV18 and TRBJ1-1; 8 bases match TRBD1. The CDR3 extends over 13 amino acids. The J segment lost 4 bases and the V segment lost 3 bases, leaving 1 base of the junction unmatched. Germline CDR1 and CDR2: KGHSH and LQKENI.

Worth noting for this clone: Mismatch with germline at one junction end may stem from a read error. CDR3 sequence: CSSSFRTGTADTQYF. The CDR3, as DNA: TGTTCCAGCAGCTTCAGGACAGGGACGGCAGATACGCAGTATTTT. J is TRBJ2-3 and V is TRBV7-9; 8 bases fit TRBD1. Germline CDR1 SEHNR, CDR2 FQNEAQ (reference sequence). CDR3 length: 15 amino acids.

In its sample, this clone was seen a few times. The rearrangement uses TRBV6-5 and TRBJ1-2, with 7 bases that match TRBD1. CDR1 and CDR2 (germline): MNHEY, SVGAGI. This CDR3 has 14 residues. V shed 3 bases and J 8 bases; nucleotides not matched to a gene: 9. CDR3 residues: CASSYSEGAGGYTF. CDR3 coding DNA: TGTGCCAGCAGTTATTCCGAGGGGGCAGGAGGCTACACCTTC.

The J gene is TRBJ2-1, the V gene TRBV19; tentatively, D is TRBD1 (6 bases). This CDR3 has 15 residues. V was clipped by 3 bases and J by 4 bases, with 13 bases between them. Germline values: CDR1 LNHDA, CDR2 SQIVND (reference sequence). CDR3 sequence (DNA): TGTGCCAGTAGTATGAGCGGACAGAAATACAATGAGCAGTTCTTC. Amino acid sequence: CASSMSGQKYNEQFF.

The CDR3 DNA is TGTGCCAGCAGCCCTATGTTACGGCGGGAGGGCCTAACCGGGGAGCTGTTTTTT. Translation gives CASSPMLRREGLTGELFF. The V and J genes are TRBV7-8 and TRBJ2-2; TRBD2 matches 9 bases. The CDR3 covers 18 residues. With V trimmed by 5 bases and J by 5 bases, 15 bases remained unmatched. From germline, CDR1 is SGHVS and CDR2 FQNEAQ.

This clone showed up just a few times. The V gene is TRBV10-3, the J gene TRBJ1-5; D might be TRBD1 (6 bases). CDR3 size: 18 residues. Trimming cost V 0 bases and J 3 bases, with 18 bases left between them. Per the germline V gene, CDR1 is ENHRY and CDR2 is SYGVKD. The CDR3 is CAISESGSSGVSNQPQHF. CDR3 in DNA: TGTGCCATCAGTGAGTCGGGCAGCTCAGGGGTATCCAATCAGCCCCAGCATTTT.

This sequence joins TRBV7-9 and TRBJ2-2, with TRBD1 as a possible D gene (5 bases). The germline V gene has CDR1 SEHNR and CDR2 FQNEAQ (reference sequence). V was cut by 5 bases and J by 6 bases, with 10 bases left in between. This CDR3 has 13 amino acids. The CDR3 sequence: CASSADSPGELFF. The CDR3 bases are TGTGCCAGCAGCGCAGACAGTCCCGGGGAGCTGTTTTTT.

V is TRBV28 and J is TRBJ1-4; D might be TRBD1 (6 bases). Trimming removed 7 bases at V and 7 bases at J, with 16 bases between. This CDR3 has 14 residues. From germline, CDR1 is MDHEN and CDR2 SYDVKM. The CDR3 is CASNGIGGREKLFF. The CDR3 region has the DNA TGTGCCAGCAATGGTATAGGGGGTCGTGAAAAACTGTTTTTT.

The rearrangement joins TRBV9 to TRBJ2-1; 7 bases match TRBD1. The CDR3 is made up of 13 amino acids. In germline, CDR1 is SGDLS, CDR2 YYNGEE. The V gene end was trimmed by 4 bases and the J gene end by 8 bases; junction bases not matched to a gene: 6. CDR3 nucleotide sequence: TGTGCCAGCAGCATCACAGGGGTTGATGAGCAGTTCTTC. Amino acids: CASSITGVDEQFF. The entire variable domain, with the rest obtained from reference TRBV9 and TRBJ2-1, is as follows: DSGVTQTPKHLITATGQRVTLRCSPRSGDLSVYWYQQSLDQGLQFLIQYYNGEERAKGNILERFSAQQFPDLHSELNLSSLELGDSALYFCASSITGVDEQFFGPGTRLTVL.

This clone was seen only once. This rearrangement joins TRBV11-2 to TRBJ1-4; D remains ambiguous. Per germline, CDR1 SGHAT and CDR2 FQNNGV. The CDR3 extends over 13 amino acids. The V end was cut by 5 bases, the J end by 5 bases, with 9 bases between. CDR3 sequence reads: CASSGGENEKLFF. CDR3 nucleotides: TGTGCCAGCAGCGGCGGGGAAAATGAAAAACTGTTTTTT.

This chain links TRBV7-2 with TRBJ2-2; TRBD2 aligns across 9 bases. The V gene's germline CDR1 is SGHTA and CDR2 FQGNSA. The CDR3 has 15 amino acids. J lost 3 bases, V lost 1 base, and 0 bases had no gene match. CDR3 DNA: TGTGCCAGCAGCTTAGGCGGGAGGGACACCGGGGAGCTGTTTTTT. Its protein product is CASSLGGRDTGELFF.

This clone occurred many times. The chain employs TRBV10-3 and TRBJ2-7; TRBD2 matches 7 bases. CDR1 and CDR2 (germline): ENHRY, SYGVKD. This CDR3 spans 11 amino acids. The V gene end was trimmed by 9 bases and the J gene end by 4 bases; junction bases not matched to a gene: 3. CDR3 amino acids: CAIRDYYEQYF. DNA of the CDR3: TGTGCCATACGGGACTATTACGAGCAGTACTTC.

The rearrangement uses TRBV19 and TRBJ1-2, with D unclear. Germline V gives CDR1 LNHDA, CDR2 SQIVND (reference sequence). Trimming took 6 bases from V and 3 from J, leaving 11 bases between them. This CDR3 comprises 13 residues. The CDR3 DNA is TGTGCCAGTAGCACTGGCGGGCACTATGGCTACACCTTC. This gives the protein CASSTGGHYGYTF.

V gene TRBV29-1 combines with J gene TRBJ2-3, with 13 nucleotides matching TRBD2. Germline V gene sequence: CDR1 SQVTM, CDR2 ANQGSEA. This CDR3 spans 15 amino acids. V shed 6 bases, J shed 2 bases, and the junction held 5 bases outside the gene matches. Here the CDR3 DNA reads TGCAGCGTGCGGACTAGCGGGGGATTCACAGATACGCAGTATTTT. Translating it yields CSVRTSGGFTDTQYF.

The V gene is TRBV29-1, the J gene TRBJ2-7; D might be TRBD2 (5 bases). Germline-derived CDR1 and CDR2 are SQVTM and ANQGSEA. With 4 bases removed from V and 3 bases from J, the gap between germline ends came to 16 bases. The CDR3 runs 14 residues. The CDR3 loop reads CSVGITRNLYEQYF. The CDR3 region has the DNA TGCAGCGTTGGTATTACTAGGAACCTCTACGAGCAGTACTTC.

The chain couples TRBV7-2 to TRBJ2-3; 9 bases agree with TRBD2. The germline CDR1 and CDR2 sequences are SGHTA and FQGNSA. The CDR3 totals 17 residues. The V and J ends lost 5 bases and 7 bases, in that order; junction bases with no gene match: 16. CDR3 residues: CASSPLVGAGGPNTQYF. The CDR3 bases are TGTGCCAGCAGCCCCCTAGTAGGCGCGGGAGGGCCAAATACGCAGTATTTT.

The V and J genes are TRBV9 and TRBJ1-3, with 7 nucleotides matching TRBD1. V was clipped by 3 bases and J by 3 bases; unmatched bases: 6. Germline loops: CDR1 SGDLS, CDR2 YYNGEE. CDR3 length: 15 residues. The CDR3 here is CASSGDDRDGNTIYF. Written as DNA, the CDR3 is TGTGCCAGCAGCGGGGATGACAGGGATGGAAACACCATATATTTT.

The sample holds one count of this clone. V and J are TRBV28 and TRBJ2-5, with a tentative D call TRBD1 (6 bases). Per germline, CDR1 MDHEN and CDR2 SYDVKM. This CDR3 comprises 16 residues. V gave up 7 bases and J gave up 2 bases, with 20 bases separating them. The CDR3 DNA reads TGTGCCAGCATATCCCTTGGGGGCTCCCATCAAGAGACCCAGTACTTC. Protein product: CASISLGGSHQETQYF.